Listed below are T cell receptor beta chains from one sample, sequenced in a study of blood T cell repertoires in COVID-19. Using immunoSEQ multiplex PCR, the repertoire was profiled, and TCRdb retains in-frame clones only, with some absent. The data show about 41,000 clones, around 82% seen once. Sequenced sample: peripheral blood. The source of these receptors is a middle-aged man with active or convalescent COVID-19. Each CDR3 is given with its conserved first and last residue. A D gene is named only where the DNA matches it firmly. Rows may omit the clone size; those that give it use once, few, many or a size class.

v_gene	abundance	d_gene	j_gene	len	CDR3nt	CDR3aa
TRBV29-1	many	TRBD1	TRBJ1-1	13	TGCAGCGTTGTCGGACAGGACGGAACTGAAGCTTTCTTT	CSVVGQDGTEAFF
TRBV6-5	once	.	TRBJ2-2	14	TGTGCCAGCTTGGCGGACACCTACACCGGGGAGCTGTTTTTT	CASLADTYTGELFF
TRBV28	.	TRBD2	TRBJ2-7	15	TGTGCCAGCATTCCCCCAGCGGGAGGGGCCTACGAGCAGTACTTC	CASIPPAGGAYEQYF
TRBV10-2	.	.	TRBJ1-1	13	TGCGCCAGCACCTTCTGGGGGGACACTGAAGCTTTCTTT	CASTFWGDTEAFF
TRBV27	.	.	TRBJ2-3	11	TGTGCCAGCACCCGGGGAGATACGCAGTATTTT	CASTRGDTQYF
TRBV24-1	.	TRBD2	TRBJ2-3	16	TGTGCCACCAGTGACCAGCTAGCGGGAAGGACAGATACGCAGTATTTT	CATSDQLAGRTDTQYF
TRBV6-5	.	.	TRBJ2-2	15	TGTGCCAGCAGTTACTCGATAGACACCACCGGGGAGCTGTTTTTT	CASSYSIDTTGELFF
TRBV11-3	once	.	TRBJ2-3	16	TGTGCCAGCAGCCCCGGACGGAGGGACTCCCCAGATACGCAGTATTTT	CASSPGRRDSPDTQYF
TRBV10-1	once	.	TRBJ2-5	15	TGCGCCAGCAGTGATCCTCGAGAGGGCCGGGAGACCCAGTACTTC	CASSDPREGRETQYF
TRBV5-4	.	.	TRBJ1-2	13	TGTGCCAGCAGGGTCGTTAATCTCGAGGGCTACACCTTC	CASRVVNLEGYTF
TRBV21-1	few	.	TRBJ2-1	16	TGTGCCAGCAGCATCCAGGGGGGACAGGGGGTGAATGAGCAGTTCTTC	CASSIQGGQGVNEQFF
TRBV5-6	.	.	TRBJ1-2	13	TGTGCCAGCAGCTTGGGAGCCATCTATGGCTACACCTTC	CASSLGAIYGYTF
TRBV6-6	once	.	TRBJ1-2	11	TGTGCCAGCACGGGTGACTATGGCTACACCTTC	CASTGDYGYTF
TRBV30	.	.	TRBJ1-2	11	TGTGCCTACAGTTCTAACTATGGCTACACCTTC	CAYSSNYGYTF
TRBV30	.	.	TRBJ2-5	17	TGTGCCTGGAACCTCCCGACGGTCTTTGCGGGCGGAGAGACCCAGTACTTC	CAWNLPTVFAGGETQYF
TRBV27	.	.	TRBJ1-3	13	TGTGCCAGCAAGATGAGCTCTGGAAACACCATATATTTT	CASKMSSGNTIYF
TRBV25-1	.	TRBD1	TRBJ1-1	14	TGTGCCAGCAAAGGACAGGGAATGAGCACTGAAGCTTTCTTT	CASKGQGMSTEAFF
TRBV7-3	.	.	TRBJ1-3	13	TGTGCCAGCAGCTCAACCCGGGGAAACACCATATATTTT	CASSSTRGNTIYF
TRBV5-6	.	TRBD2	TRBJ2-2	15	TGTGCCAGCAAAGCGGGAGGGCCGGCCACCGGGGAGCTGTTTTTT	CASKAGGPATGELFF
TRBV5-1	.	TRBD1	TRBJ2-1	15	TGCGCCAGCAGTTCCTGGACAGGCCTTCTTAATGAGCAGTTCTTC	CASSSWTGLLNEQFF
TRBV6-5	.	.	TRBJ1-1	15	TGTGCCAGCAGTTACGCCGGGACAACCAACACTGAAGCTTTCTTT	CASSYAGTTNTEAFF
TRBV30	.	.	TRBJ2-5	12	TGTGCCTGGAAAAGAGGGAAAGAGACCCAGTACTTC	CAWKRGKETQYF
TRBV5-1	.	TRBD1	TRBJ2-5	14	TGCGCCAGCAGGCAAGGGACAGGAGGAGAGACCCAGTACTTC	CASRQGTGGETQYF
TRBV29-1	.	.	TRBJ1-2	11	TGCAGCACCAGTACAGGGCTCGGCTACACCTTC	CSTSTGLGYTF
TRBV7-9	.	TRBD2	TRBJ2-5	15	TGTGCCAGCAGCCCCCGGACTAGCGACCAAGAGACCCAGTACTTC	CASSPRTSDQETQYF
TRBV7-9	once	TRBD1	TRBJ1-6	15	TGTGCCAGCAGCCCGCCGGGACAGATTAATTCACCCCTCCACTTT	CASSPPGQINSPLHF
TRBV6-5	.	.	TRBJ1-6	12	TGTGCCAGCACCCGCCGGGGGTCACCCCTCCACTTT	CASTRRGSPLHF
TRBV4-2	.	.	TRBJ1-5	13	TGTGCCAGCAGCCAAGATATTTCCCAGCCCCAGCATTTT	CASSQDISQPQHF
TRBV9	few	TRBD2	TRBJ2-1	20	TGTGCCAGCAGCGTAAGGGATGGGACTAGCGGGGGGCCTTCATACAATGAGCAGTTCTTC	CASSVRDGTSGGPSYNEQFF
TRBV11-2	.	TRBD2	TRBJ2-2	18	TGTGCCAGCAGCCCCGCCGCGCCACTAGCGACGAACACCGGGGAGCTGTTTTTT	CASSPAAPLATNTGELFF
TRBV24-1	.	TRBD2	TRBJ2-2	14	TGTGCCACCAGTGTGGGAGGGACTAACGGGGAGCTGTTTTTT	CATSVGGTNGELFF
TRBV6-5	.	.	TRBJ2-3	14	TGTGCCAGCACGGCGCGGGGGCTCGCAGATACGCAGTATTTT	CASTARGLADTQYF
TRBV7-2	.	.	TRBJ2-1	13	TGTGCCAGCAGCGCCGGGGCCTACAATGAGCAGTTCTTC	CASSAGAYNEQFF
TRBV10-3	.	.	TRBJ1-1	15	TGTGCCATCAGTCCTGGGGGGGCGAGGAACACTGAAGCTTTCTTT	CAISPGGARNTEAFF
TRBV7-9	once	TRBD2	TRBJ2-3	19	TGTGCCAGCAGCTTTTCCCCCAGAGGGGCTAGCGGGCGTGCAGATACGCAGTATTTT	CASSFSPRGASGRADTQYF
TRBV6-4	.	TRBD1	TRBJ1-1	14	TGTGCCAGCCCGATGCAGGGGGGAGTCACTGAAGCTTTCTTT	CASPMQGGVTEAFF
TRBV5-1	.	TRBD1	TRBJ1-3	14	TGCGCCAGCAGCTTGGAAGGGGGCCGGGACACCATATATTTT	CASSLEGGRDTIYF
TRBV3-1/TRBV3-2	.	TRBD1	TRBJ1-5	14	TGTGCCAGCAGCCCCCTCGGACAGGGACAGCCCCAGCATTTT	CASSPLGQGQPQHF
TRBV18	.	TRBD1	TRBJ2-7	15	TGTGCCAGCTCACCCCGGGACAGGACCTCCTACGAGCAGTACTTC	CASSPRDRTSYEQYF
TRBV21-1	once	.	TRBJ2-1	12	TGTGCCCGGGGGGGGGTTTCCAATGAGCAGTTCTTC	CARGGVSNEQFF
TRBV19	.	.	TRBJ2-7	14	TGTGCCAGTAGTCCAATGTACAGCTCCTACGAGCAGTACTTC	CASSPMYSSYEQYF
TRBV11-3	.	.	TRBJ1-1	13	TGTGCCAGCAGCTTACGAGGGAACACTGAAGCTTTCTTT	CASSLRGNTEAFF
TRBV29-1	once	TRBD1	TRBJ1-2	14	TGCAGCGTTGACCCGGACAGGGCGTATCATGGCTACACCTTC	CSVDPDRAYHGYTF
TRBV6-5	large	.	TRBJ2-1	14	TGTGCCAGCTCGATACGGGGTTTTTACAATGAGCAGTTCTTC	CASSIRGFYNEQFF
TRBV7-2	once	TRBD1	TRBJ1-4	17	TGTGCCAGCACCCTAAGGGACAGTAGGGAAACTAATGAAAAACTGTTTTTT	CASTLRDSRETNEKLFF
TRBV6-5	.	TRBD1	TRBJ1-6	14	TGTGCCAGCAGTATAGGACAGGTGTATTCACCCCTCCACTTT	CASSIGQVYSPLHF
TRBV4-3	.	.	TRBJ2-3	14	TGCGCCAGCAGCCAGATGGCGACTCAAGATACGCAGTATTTT	CASSQMATQDTQYF
TRBV12-3/TRBV12-4	.	.	TRBJ2-7	13	TGTGCCAGCAGTTTATCGGGTACCTACGAGCAGTACTTC	CASSLSGTYEQYF
TRBV24-1	.	.	TRBJ2-5	14	TGTGCCACCAGTGACCCAGGGCATGGAGAGACCCAGTACTTC	CATSDPGHGETQYF
TRBV7-6	.	.	TRBJ1-1	14	TGTGCCAGCAGCTTAGAGGGGGTAAACACTGAAGCTTTCTTT	CASSLEGVNTEAFF
TRBV12-3/TRBV12-4	few	.	TRBJ1-4	13	TGTGCCAGCAGTTTACGAGTAAATGAAAAACTGTTTTTT	CASSLRVNEKLFF
TRBV27	.	.	TRBJ2-6	17	TGTGCCAGCAGTCCTTGGGGGCTAAGCTCTGGGGCCAACGTCCTGACTTTC	CASSPWGLSSGANVLTF
TRBV28	.	.	TRBJ2-4	15	TGTGCCAGCAGTTTCCCCAACGGGGCCAAAAACATTCAGTACTTC	CASSFPNGAKNIQYF
TRBV27	.	.	TRBJ1-1	15	TGTGCCAGCAGTTCCCTGGTGGGAGGGGGTACTGAAGCTTTCTTT	CASSSLVGGGTEAFF
TRBV6-5	once	TRBD1	TRBJ1-1	15	TGTGCCAGCAGTTACGACAGGGAGACAAACACTGAAGCTTTCTTT	CASSYDRETNTEAFF
TRBV19	.	.	TRBJ1-3	14	TGTGCCAGTACCTCTAGGACAGTTGGAAACACCATATATTTT	CASTSRTVGNTIYF